This TCR beta chain was identified during a study of blood T cell repertoires in COVID-19. Study in general: Donors in the United States, Italy and Spain gave samples during acute or convalescent COVID-19.

The CDR3 length is 15 residues. V gave up 5 bases and J gave up 4 bases, with 20 bases separating them. The V gene's germline CDR1 is GTSNPN and CDR2 SVGIG (reference sequence). Study processing details: Quantification of nucleated cells was approximated via reference gene primer amplification. Libraries were prepared by immunoSEQ multiplex PCR; TCRdb keeps only in-frame clonotypes and omits some of them. V and J calls and clone size follow that table, whereas D and trimming were derived from the DNA. The sample consists of some 100,000 clones, about nine tenths of them appearing once. The source is a man between 65 and 79 years old with acute or convalescent COVID-19. The rearrangement joins TRBV30 to TRBJ2-5; TRBD2 might be the D (5 bases). Sequencing was performed on peripheral blood. CDR3 nucleotides: TGTGCCTGGGAGCTCGGGAAGGGTCGGATAGAGACCCAGTACTTC. Amino acid sequence: CAWELGKGRIETQYF.